Following are 15 T cell receptor beta chains from one sample sequenced in a study of CD8+ T cells in alopecia areata. Sample treatment: oral pan-JAK inhibitor, 5-10 mg twice daily. Extracted RNA was reverse transcribed, and the resulting cDNA served as sequencing template. Sequencing was performed with immunoSEQ multiplex PCR; in TCRdb, only in-frame clones are kept and a portion is missing. The sample yields around 150,000 clones, less than 70% seen once. The sample in question was CD4+ T cells sorted from blood, obtained at week 24, from a patient treated with tofacitinib. The receptors here all came from a human donor with alopecia areata.

This clone turned up a few times. The chain uses TRBV29-1 and TRBJ2-1; D possibly uses TRBD1 or TRBD2 (6 bases each). Germline CDR1 and CDR2: SQVTM and ANQGSEA. The CDR3 runs 14 residues. V was clipped by 7 bases and J by 6 bases, with 19 bases between them. This chain's CDR3 is CSAKTGMGGNEQFF. In nucleotides, the CDR3 is TGCAGCGCCAAGACAGGCATGGGGGGCAATGAGCAGTTCTTC.

The chain combines TRBV7-3 with TRBJ2-2; D remains unclear. Trimming stripped 5 bases from V and 4 bases from J, with 14 bases between. This CDR3 has 15 amino acids. Germline loops: CDR1 SGHTA, CDR2 FQGTGA. The CDR3 sequence is CASSPMFTGTGELFF. In DNA, the CDR3 is TGTGCCAGCAGCCCTATGTTTACGGGCACCGGGGAGCTGTTTTTT.

The V and J genes are TRBV29-1 and TRBJ2-5; the D is unclear. The CDR3 extends over 12 amino acids. The germline V gene has CDR1 SQVTM and CDR2 ANQGSEA. Between the trimmed V and J ends, which lost 4 bases and 4 bases, there was a span of 10 bases. CDR3 nucleotide sequence: TGCAGCGTTGGGGTGGCCAGAGAGACCCAGTACTTC. This encodes CSVGVARETQYF.

In its sample, this clone was seen a few times. The chain combines TRBV2 with TRBJ1-6; tentatively, D is TRBD1 (5 bases). The germline V and J ends were trimmed by 5 bases and 10 bases, with 15 bases remaining between them. Per the germline V gene, CDR1 is SNHLY and CDR2 is FYNNEI. The CDR3 has 14 amino acids. CDR3 nucleotides: TGTGCCAGCAGTTCAAGGGGAGTTGAATCACCCCTCCACTTT. Its protein is CASSSRGVESPLHF. Full variable domain (remainder filled in from reference TRBV2 and TRBJ1-6): EPEVTQTPSHQVTQMGQEVILRCVPISNHLYFYWYRQILGQKVEFLVSFYNNEISEKSEIFDDQFSVERPDGSNFTLKIRSTKLEDSAMYFCASSSRGVESPLHFGNGTRLTVT.

This clone was found a few times. The chain couples TRBV29-1 to TRBJ2-5, with D perhaps TRBD1 (6 bases). The CDR3 is made up of 13 amino acids. CDR1 and CDR2 (germline): SQVTM, ANQGSEA. V lost 7 bases, J lost 5 bases, and 17 bases lay in between. In nucleotides, the CDR3 is TGCAGCGCTAGAGGCAGGGGACGGGAGACCCAGTACTTC. Encoded protein: CSARGRGRETQYF.

The V and J genes are TRBV25-1 and TRBJ2-5; D remains ambiguous. The CDR3 is made up of 15 amino acids. The V gene lost 5 bases and the J gene lost 1 base, with 14 bases spanning the gap. CDR1 and CDR2 (germline): MGHDK, SYGVNS. The CDR3 DNA follows: TGTGCCAGCAGTCCCCGGTCTGGGTCCCAAGAGACCCAGTACTTC. Translation gives CASSPRSGSQETQYF.

V gene TRBV30 combines with J gene TRBJ2-2, with D unresolved. The length of the CDR3 is 14 residues. The germline gives CDR1 GTSNPN, CDR2 SVGIG (reference sequence). The V end lost 0 bases, the J end lost 0 bases, and 5 bases lay between the germline ends. The CDR3 DNA is TGTGCCTGGAGTGTCTTTCCGAACACCGGGGAGCTGTTTTTT. Translated, it gives CAWSVFPNTGELFF.

The chain has TRBV5-1 and TRBJ2-5; weak D call: TRBD2 (5 bases). This CDR3 spans 15 amino acids. V was pared by 0 bases and J by 2 bases, with 11 bases between. The V gene's germline CDR1 is SGHRS and CDR2 YFSETQ. The DNA for the CDR3 is TGCGCCAGCAGCTTGGATCGATCGGGACAAGAGACCCAGTACTTC. Translating gives CASSLDRSGQETQYF. Full variable domain (missing parts from reference TRBV5-1 and TRBJ2-5): KAGVTQTPRYLIKTRGQQVTLSCSPISGHRSVSWYQQTPGQGLQFLFEYFSETQRNKGNFPGRFSGRQFSNSRSEMNVSTLELGDSALYLCASSLDRSGQETQYFGPGTRLLVL.

The chain carries TRBV5-6 and TRBJ2-3, with a weak D call TRBD1 (5 bases). The germline CDR1 and CDR2 sequences are SGHDT and YYEEEE. There are 15 residues in the CDR3. Trimming cost V 1 base and J 2 bases, with 11 bases left between them. CDR3 bases: TGTGCCAGCAGCTTGCCACCAGGGCTCACAGATACGCAGTATTTT. It translates to CASSLPPGLTDTQYF.

The chain links TRBV7-3 to TRBJ2-5; 7 bases fit TRBD2. Germline CDR1 reads SGHTA; CDR2 reads FQGTGA. The CDR3 has 14 residues. V lost 5 bases to trimming and J lost 5 bases; unmatched junction nucleotides: 8. The CDR3 protein is CASSLNGGSETQYF. The DNA for the CDR3 is TGTGCCAGCAGCCTGAACGGGGGGTCCGAGACCCAGTACTTC. The whole variable domain, remainder taken from reference TRBV7-3 and TRBJ2-5, is GAGVSQTPSNKVTEKGKYVELRCDPISGHTALYWYRQSLGQGPEFLIYFQGTGAADDSGLPNDRFFAVRPEGSVSTLKIQRTERGDSAVYLCASSLNGGSETQYFGPGTRLLVL.

This clone has just a few counts. The rearrangement uses TRBV27 and TRBJ1-1; possible D gene TRBD1, 5 bases. CDR3 size: 13 residues. The germline V gene has CDR1 MNHEY and CDR2 SMNVEV (reference sequence). Trimming stripped 7 bases from V and 11 bases from J, with 20 bases between. The CDR3 loop reads CASKAGGRARAFF. The DNA for the CDR3 is TGTGCCAGCAAAGCTGGTGGCAGGGCGAGGGCTTTCTTT.

This clone was detected only a few times. The chain links TRBV28 to TRBJ2-3, with D possibly being TRBD1 (5 bases). The ends were cut back, 5 bases at V and 6 bases at J, with 24 bases in the middle. The CDR3 totals 17 residues. Looked up from germline, CDR1 is MDHEN and CDR2 is SYDVKM. The CDR3 nucleotides read TGTGCCAGCAGTCCCACCTCAGGGAAGGTAGGATGGGATACGCAGTATTTT. The encoded protein is CASSPTSGKVGWDTQYF. The full variable domain, its missing parts supplied by reference TRBV28 and TRBJ2-3, is DVKVTQSSRYLVKRTGEKVFLECVQDMDHENMFWYRQDPGLGLRLIYFSYDVKMKEKGDIPEGYSVSREKKERFSLILESASTNQTSMYLCASSPTSGKVGWDTQYFGPGTRLTVL.

The J gene is TRBJ1-3, the V gene TRBV6-5, with D maybe TRBD1 (6 bases). Per the germline V gene, CDR1 is MNHEY and CDR2 is SVGAGI. CDR3 length equals 15 residues. Trimming took 6 bases from V and 2 from J, leaving 14 bases between them. This CDR3 is CASRTQGHAGNTIYF. In DNA, the CDR3 is TGTGCCAGCAGAACACAGGGTCACGCTGGAAACACCATATATTTT.

This chain connects TRBV7-9 to TRBJ1-2; D call uncertain. V lost 7 bases, J lost 8 bases, and 11 bases lay in between. The V gene's germline CDR1 is SEHNR and CDR2 FQNEAQ (reference sequence). The CDR3 length is 11 residues. CDR3 region: CASTYMVGYTF. Here the CDR3 DNA reads TGTGCCAGCACCTACATGGTCGGCTACACCTTC.

The CDR3, as DNA: TGCAGCGTTGAGGACAGCCGTCTGCCCAACGTCCTGACTTTC. It translates to CSVEDSRLPNVLTF. This sequence joins TRBV29-1 and TRBJ2-6; tentatively, D is TRBD1 (6 bases). CDR3 size: 14 residues. CDR1 and CDR2 (germline): SQVTM, ANQGSEA. Trimming removed 3 bases from V and 8 bases from J, with 14 bases in between.